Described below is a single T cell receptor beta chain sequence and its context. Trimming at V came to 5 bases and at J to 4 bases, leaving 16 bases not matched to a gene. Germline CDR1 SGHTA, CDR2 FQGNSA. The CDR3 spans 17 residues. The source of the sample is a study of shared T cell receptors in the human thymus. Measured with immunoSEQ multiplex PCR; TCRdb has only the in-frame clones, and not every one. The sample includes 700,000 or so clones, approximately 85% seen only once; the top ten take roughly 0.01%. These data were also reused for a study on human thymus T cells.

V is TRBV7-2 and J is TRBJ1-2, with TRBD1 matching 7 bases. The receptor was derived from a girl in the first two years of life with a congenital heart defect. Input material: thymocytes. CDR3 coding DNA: TGTGCCAGCAGCGGGGGGACAGAGACTTCATCCTTCTATGGCTACACCTTC. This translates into CASSGGTETSSFYGYTF. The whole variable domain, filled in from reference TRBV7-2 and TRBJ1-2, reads GAGVSQSPSNKVTEKGKDVELRCDPISGHTALYWYRQSLGQGLEFLIYFQGNSAPDKSGLPSDRFSAERTGGSVSTLTIQRTQQEDSAVYLCASSGGTETSSFYGYTFGSGTRLTVV.